Here is one T cell receptor (beta chain) with its context. The clone's antigen remains unknown. Base qualities are not recorded, but no much larger clone differs from it by a single base. To sequence the TCRbeta CDR3 region, genomic DNA was isolated from the sorted cells. The immunoSEQ Assay was used for sequencing of TCRbeta CDR3 regions. TCRdb re-hosts the immuneACCESS table, in-frame sequences only. Its copies lack some clones; in the studies checked, an unresolved V gene accounts for under half of them, and the cause for the rest is not known. The sample contains under 95,000 clones, 86% of them found a single time. The ten most abundant clones make up approximately 0.8% of the sample. The trim is 4 bases for V and 6 bases for J, with a gap of 22 bases between the germline ends. CDR1 SEHNR and CDR2 FQNEAQ were looked up in the germline V gene (reference sequence). Measured from the cysteine to the phenylalanine, the CDR3 is 16 residues long. Left in the record is the CDR3 DNA by itself, 48 bases read in frame from the first base.

The data stem from a study of OX40 agonist ivuxolimab in advanced cancers. Context from the whole study: Ivuxolimab was an agonistic, fully human IgG2 monoclonal antibody directed against OX40 (CD134), a costimulatory receptor. The point of sequencing TCRbeta in the periphery was to test whether ivuxolimab changed TCR sequence diversity and drove clonal T-cell expansion. The paper covers the monotherapy dose-escalation part of the phase I ivuxolimab trial, which included N of about 50 patients. Three dose-escalation patients achieved partial responses, one with hepatocellular carcinoma and two with cutaneous melanoma. A male proportion of almost 85% and a mean age of around 60 years, ranging from about 23 to 90, were recorded for the dose-escalation cohort. Intravenous ivuxolimab was administered to patients every 2 weeks at six dose levels: 0.01, 0.1, 0.3, 1.5, 3 and 10 mg/kg. Among the approximately 50 dose-escalation patients, 19 had hepatocellular carcinoma, around 15 melanoma, 9 renal cell carcinoma and 9 head and neck cancer. Patients were allowed to have had prior anti-PD-1, anti-PD-L1 or anti-CTLA-4 therapy, and 40% to 45% of the dose-escalation patients had previously received checkpoint inhibitors. Broader findings and caveats from the paper: At doses of 0.1 to 3.0 mg/kg, clonal expansion of both CD4+ and CD8+ T cells in blood was seen between baseline and week 6. In partial responders in the 0.1-3.0 mg/kg groups, normalized peripheral clonal expansion was found to be among the lowest, especially among CD8+ T cells. After ivuxolimab, CD8+ T cells had more expanded clones than CD4+ T cells on average. Low levels of normalized T-cell clonal expansion were also seen in some patients who did not respond. The antigen specificity of the clonally expanded peripheral T cells was not determined.

The trial excluded patients who had a history of autoimmune disease or who were on systemic immunosuppression. Peripheral blood for TCR sequencing was collected from all dose cohorts at baseline, on cycle 4 day 1, and on cycle 7 day 1. The samples were taken from a phase I, first-in-human, multicenter, open-label dose-escalation trial of ivuxolimab. Adults with locally advanced or metastatic melanoma, renal cell, hepatocellular, or head and neck squamous cell carcinoma were enrolled in the trial. Before TCR sequencing, CD4+ T cells and CD8+ T cells from peripheral blood were sorted into separate populations.

The TCR was taken from an adult with an advanced solid tumor such as melanoma, head and neck, liver or kidney cancer. The receptor chain draws on TRBV7-9 and TRBJ2-7; the D gene is possibly TRBD1 or TRBD2, with 6 bases matching each. Here the sequenced sample was CD4+ or CD8+ T cells sorted from blood, taken in a trial of the OX40 agonist ivuxolimab. The CDR3 loop reads CASSSRDGGPFSEQYF. The DNA sequence is given as TGTGCCAGCAGCTCGAGGGACGGGGGCCCCTTTTCCGAGCAGTACTTC.